This TCR beta chain was sequenced during a study of blood T cell repertoires in COVID-19 (dated by TCRdb to the early 2020s). At the level of the whole study: Samples covering the acute and convalescent phases of COVID-19 were provided by collaborators in the United States, Italy and Spain. The prospective study material was composed of cDNA or gDNA derived from T cells, B-cell-depleted T cells, or PBMCs. The dataset comprised deeply sampled blood TCRbeta repertoires from subjects exposed to, actively infected with, or recovered from COVID-19. The repertoires were made available in a free public database intended to serve as a resource for research on the immune response to SARS-CoV-2. The samples were drawn from the first 160 participants of the ongoing ImmuneRACE study and from over a thousand subjects provided by 6 global collaborators. The sample metadata nearly always contained a de-identified subject ID, COVID-19 status, age in years and sex. Where HLA class I and class II types were available, the types were taken from metadata supplied by the sample provider, not from assay-based typing. The investigation overall reported the following: The quantity of clinical and demographic metadata differed by source and by participant and was supplied without curation.

The germline ends are 9 bases apart after V is trimmed by 1 base and J by 6 bases. From its cysteine to its phenylalanine, the CDR3 spans 13 amino acids. CDR3 DNA is the only sequence kept; it has 39 bases, read in frame from the first base. Based on the germline V gene, the CDR1 and CDR2 sequences are KGHSH and LQKENI. Comment on this clone: Its cognate antigen has yet to be identified. Within one base of it there is no much larger clone, and no base qualities were kept. The sample contains more than one DNA sequence encoding this CDR3.

TCRbeta CDR3 regions were amplified from genomic DNA by means of the immunoSEQ Assay, a bias-controlled multiplex PCR. Regarding the original processing steps: The number of nucleated cells in each sample was estimated by amplification of reference gene primers within the assay. To quantify the absolute abundance of each unique TCRbeta CDR3 rearrangement, sequence reads were collapsed and filtered. For each sample, productive Simpson clonality was calculated as the square root of Simpson's diversity index across productive rearrangements. The source is immuneACCESS, and TCRdb retained only in-frame sequences with V and J called. Part of the clones is not carried over; for the studies checked, unresolved V genes explain less than half of this, and the remainder is unexplained. D and trimming were read from the DNA, whereas the V and J calls and clone size are those reported in that table. In all, the sample holds 150,000 or so clones, and about 81% of those were seen once. The top ten hold roughly 9% of the sample.

Collaborating institutions collected whole blood in K2EDTA tubes following their own protocols. For TCRbeta analysis, collaborator samples were shipped as frozen whole blood, as isolated PBMCs, or as DNA extracted from either sample type. Here the chain combines TRBV18 and TRBJ1-1; the D gene is unclear. The specimen sequenced was peripheral blood. This receptor was taken from a woman aged 70-85 years with acute or convalescent COVID-19. The CDR3 in this case is CASSPLRESEAFF. The nucleotide sequence reads TGTGCCAGCTCACCACTGAGGGAATCTGAAGCTTTCTTT.